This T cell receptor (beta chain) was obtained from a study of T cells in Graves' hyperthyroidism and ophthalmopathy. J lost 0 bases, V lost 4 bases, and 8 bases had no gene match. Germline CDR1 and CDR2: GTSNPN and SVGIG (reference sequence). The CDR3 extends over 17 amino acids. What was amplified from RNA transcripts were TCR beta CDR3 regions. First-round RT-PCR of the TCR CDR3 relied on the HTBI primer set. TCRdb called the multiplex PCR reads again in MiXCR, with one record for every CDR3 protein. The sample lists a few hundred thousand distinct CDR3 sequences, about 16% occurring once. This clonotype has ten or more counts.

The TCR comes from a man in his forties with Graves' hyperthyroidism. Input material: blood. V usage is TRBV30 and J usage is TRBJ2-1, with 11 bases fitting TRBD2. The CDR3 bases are TGTGCCTGGAAACTAGCGGGGGCCTTGAGCTCCTACAATGAGCAGTTCTTC. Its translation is CAWKLAGALSSYNEQFF.